This T cell receptor (beta chain) was captured by sequencing in a study of blood T cell repertoires in COVID-19. About the research overall: Sites in the United States, Italy and Spain provided acute and convalescent COVID-19 samples.

Participant-reported clinical history was the basis for cohort assignment. Participants in the exposed group had met a COVID-19 case in the 2 weeks before joining the study. In the authors' methods: Reference gene primers were amplified, and this amplification served to estimate nucleated cell counts. The repertoire was sequenced with immunoSEQ multiplex PCR; TCRdb's copy has only in-frame clones and lacks some. Clonal size and the V and J genes are those of that table, whereas D and trimming came from the DNA. This sample has more than 150,000 clones, with roughly three quarters found just once. This clone appeared once. Trimming at V came to 5 bases and at J to 2 bases, leaving 5 bases not matched to a gene. The CDR3 covers 16 residues. Looked up from germline, CDR1 is SGHRS and CDR2 is YFSETQ.

Sequencing input: PBMCs or T cells enriched from blood (not recorded which). The sequence derives from a man in his sixties who had been exposed to COVID-19. The chain combines TRBV5-1 with TRBJ2-2; the match to TRBD1 covers 11 bases. CDR3 sequence reads: CASRPGTGGNTGELFF. The CDR3 bases are TGCGCCAGCAGACCCGGGACAGGGGGAAACACCGGGGAGCTGTTTTTT.